The entry below describes one T cell receptor (beta chain). In its sample, this clone was seen many times. Its binding antigen is unknown. No much larger clonotype is one base removed from it; base qualities were not supplied. Library construction relied on PCR. The listed sequencing device is Illumina HiSeq 4000. High-throughput sequencing was used to profile the CDR3 region of the TCR beta-chain in every patient. Per the source publication's procedure: The researchers built a classifier to tell apart papillary thyroid cancer patients with distant metastasis, based on CDR3 differences among clinicopathological groups. The Shannon index was used to assess repertoire diversity, and the Morisita-Horn index was used to assess tumor-blood repertoire similarity. The raw public data were reprocessed by TCRdb itself: fastp quality trimming at Q25, MiXCR clonotype calling, in-frame beta chains only. In this record, the V and J calls reflect TCRdb's handling and not the investigators' own analysis. Here the sample has about 21,000 clones; around an eighth occur a single time. Clones ranked in the top ten supply approximately 25% of the sample.

This record belongs to a study of metastatic and nonmetastatic thyroid tumors (dated by TCRdb to 2019 to 2021). As for the study more broadly: Repertoires from peripheral blood and from tumor or nodule tissue samples of malignant and benign thyroid patients were compared. Study-level results and caveats: In both blood and tumor samples, TCR beta diversity was reported to be significantly higher in malignant tumors than in benign nodules.

V has 6 bases trimmed and J has 3 bases trimmed; junction bases matching no gene number 11. The CDR3, from cysteine to phenylalanine, totals 14 residues. Left in the record is the CDR3 DNA by itself, 42 bases read in frame from the first base. The germline V gene (reference sequence) supplies CDR1 DFQATT and CDR2 SNEGSKA. Before undergoing thyroid surgery, none of the patients had been given any kind of treatment. Patient clinical samples collected from about 2011 to 2018 were retrospectively analysed using T-cell receptor beta sequencing. The TCR sequence derives from a female donor with papillary thyroid cancer or a benign thyroid nodule (not recorded which). Some clones in this sample may be carry-over from other donors' samples. Source material: blood. This chain is built from TRBV20-1 and TRBJ2-7; 7 bases in between match TRBD1. The bases read TGCAGTGCCTATGCACAAGGGGGCGGCTACGAGCAGTACTTC. This sequence encodes CSAYAQGGGYEQYF.